This T cell receptor beta chain was identified during a study of blood T cell repertoires in COVID-19. Study information: The United States, Italy and Spain provided the acute and convalescent COVID-19 samples.

Deletions cut 1 base from V and 7 bases from J, with 10 bases between. The CDR3 length is 13 residues. CDR1 and CDR2 from the germline V gene are SEHNR and FQNEAQ (reference sequence). Original data processing: For nucleated cells, counts were estimated from reference gene primer amplification. Repertoires were generated with immunoSEQ multiplex PCR, while TCRdb's copy carries only in-frame clones and drops some. The DNA was the basis for D and trimming; V, J and clone size are from that table. The top ten hold 14% of the sample, which has roughly 53,000 clones, 70% to 85% seen once. The V gene is TRBV7-9, the J gene TRBJ1-2, with D tentatively TRBD1 (5 bases). Sequenced sample: peripheral blood. The sequence derives from a human donor in a cohort sampled during active COVID-19. CDR3 nucleotides: TGTGCCAGCAGCTTAGAAGTCAGGGCTGGCTACACCTTC. Translation gives CASSLEVRAGYTF.